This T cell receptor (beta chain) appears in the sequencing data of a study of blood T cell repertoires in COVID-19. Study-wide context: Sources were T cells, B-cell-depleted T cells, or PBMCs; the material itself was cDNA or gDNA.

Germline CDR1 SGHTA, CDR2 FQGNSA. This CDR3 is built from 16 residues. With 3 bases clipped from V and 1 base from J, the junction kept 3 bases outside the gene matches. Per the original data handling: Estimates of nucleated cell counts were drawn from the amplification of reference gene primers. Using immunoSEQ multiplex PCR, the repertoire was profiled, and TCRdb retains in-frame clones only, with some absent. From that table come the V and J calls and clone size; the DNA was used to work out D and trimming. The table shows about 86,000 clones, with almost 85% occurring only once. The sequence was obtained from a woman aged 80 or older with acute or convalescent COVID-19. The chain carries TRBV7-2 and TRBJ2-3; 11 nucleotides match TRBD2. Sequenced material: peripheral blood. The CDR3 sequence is CASSFTSGSGTDTQYF. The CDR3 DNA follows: TGTGCCAGCAGCTTCACTAGCGGGAGCGGCACAGATACGCAGTATTTT.